This T cell receptor (beta chain) was obtained from a study of post-analysis software for immune sequencing data. In the study overall: The study covered relapsing-remitting, secondary progressive and progressive-relapsing courses of multiple sclerosis. Findings and limits, study-wide: Diversity measured as normalized Chao1 was significantly lower in multiple sclerosis patients than in controls. Roughly five TRBV segments were more frequent in patients than controls; TRBV5-6, TRBV5-1 and TRBV20-1 belonged to this group.

Germline V gene lookup returns CDR1 MGHRA and CDR2 YSYEKL. The CDR3 has 14 residues. V gave up 2 bases and J gave up 6 bases, with 13 bases separating them. As concerns this clonotype: Its antigen remains unknown.

cDNA libraries for TCR beta contained unique molecular identifiers. TCRdb reprocessed the PCR reads via MiXCR and lists one record per CDR3 protein. Of 150,000 to 200,000 distinct CDR3 sequences in the sample, approximately 28% were seen once. The chain uses TRBV4-1 and TRBJ1-1; D may be TRBD1 (5 bases). Sequenced input: blood. The TCR was taken from a girl between 10 and 17 years old with multiple sclerosis. CDR3: CASSQRRGWAEAFF. The DNA for the CDR3 is TGCGCCAGCAGCCAACGGCGGGGGTGGGCTGAAGCTTTCTTT.